This T cell receptor (beta chain) was identified in a study of technical replicates of blood from a few donors. Germline V gives CDR1 SNHLY, CDR2 FYNNEI. The CDR3 runs 13 residues. The germline V and J ends were trimmed by 2 bases and 5 bases, with 6 bases remaining between them. Sequencing was performed with immunoSEQ multiplex PCR; in TCRdb, only in-frame clones are kept and a portion is missing. The table includes more than 75,000 clones, roughly 90% detected once. This sequence was found in a human donor in good health. Source material: T cells isolated from PBMCs. This chain connects TRBV2 to TRBJ1-4, with unresolved D. CDR3 DNA: TGTGCCAGCAGTGAATCGGGGAATGAAAAACTGTTTTTT. It translates to CASSESGNEKLFF.